Listed below are T cell receptor beta chains from one sample, sequenced in a study of T cells after yellow fever vaccination. TCRdb reanalysed the 5' RACE reads using MiXCR and keeps one entry per CDR3 protein. The sample consists of some 350,000 distinct CDR3 sequences, over 4% of them appearing once. Sequenced material: PBMCs, taken 5 days after the yellow fever booster vaccination. These TCRs come from a man aged 18 to 29 who received the YFV17D yellow fever vaccine. Each CDR3 is given with its conserved first and last residue. The D gene is left open where the match is weak. Expanded clones get a size class; other rows say once, few or many, or leave the size out.

TRBD1 - TRBJ1-2 TRBV4-3 CASSQATGEGYTF TGCGCCAGCAGCCAAGCCACAGGGGAGGGCTACACCTTC
TRBD1 few TRBJ1-5 TRBV4-3 CASSQTHRGLNNQPQHF TGCGCCAGCAGCCAAACACACAGGGGGCTAAACAATCAGCCCCAGCATTTT
- many TRBJ1-1 TRBV7-6 CASSTGQLNTEAFF TGTGCCAGCAGCACTGGACAGCTGAACACTGAAGCTTTCTTT
- - TRBJ2-3 TRBV2 CASSEPGTDTQYF TGTGCCAGCAGTGAACCGGGTACAGATACGCAGTATTTT
- few TRBJ1-6 TRBV24-1 CATSGGGGSPLHF TGTGCCACCAGTGGTGGAGGCGGTTCACCCCTCCACTTT
TRBD2 few TRBJ2-3 TRBV4-3 CASSQGGSTDTQYF TGCGCCAGCAGCCAGGGGGGGTCCACAGATACGCAGTATTTT
- - TRBJ2-3 TRBV27 CASSSAYTQYF TGTGCCAGCAGTTCAGCCTATACGCAGTATTTT
- many TRBJ2-7 TRBV9 CASSVDLSYEQYF TGTGCCAGCAGCGTGGACCTCTCCTACGAGCAGTACTTC
- - TRBJ2-1 TRBV23-1 CASSQSPRHGRTSSYNEQFF TGCGCCAGCAGTCAATCGCCCAGACACGGCCGGACAAGCTCCTACAATGAGCAGTTCTTC
- few TRBJ1-3 TRBV11-2 CASSLTGGDSGNTIYF TGTGCCAGCAGCCTAACTGGCGGGGACTCTGGAAACACCATATATTTT
- few TRBJ1-2 TRBV6-2/TRBV6-3 CASTLWRDANYGYTF TGTGCCAGCACCCTATGGCGTGACGCCAACTATGGCTACACCTTC
- few TRBJ1-2 TRBV9 CASSAEGGRPTF TGTGCCAGCAGCGCGGAAGGGGGGAGGCCCACCTTC
- many TRBJ2-1 TRBV11-3 CASSYRDNEQFF TGTGCCAGCAGTTACAGGGACAATGAGCAGTTCTTC
- - TRBJ1-3 TRBV6-5 CASARLIGNTIYF TGTGCCAGCGCCAGGTTAATAGGAAACACCATATATTTT
- many TRBJ2-5 TRBV7-2 CASSAYLEETQYF TGTGCCAGCAGCGCGTACCTGGAGGAGACCCAGTACTTC
TRBD1 - TRBJ1-1 TRBV12-3/TRBV12-4 CASSPDRATKGTEAFF TGTGCCAGCAGTCCTGACAGGGCTACTAAGGGCACTGAAGCTTTCTTT
- few TRBJ1-2 TRBV7-9 CASSLAEARIPAGGYTF TGTGCCAGCAGCTTAGCGGAGGCTCGGATCCCCGCGGGTGGCTACACCTTC
TRBD1 many TRBJ1-1 TRBV12-3/TRBV12-4 CASSYGGQGKMNTEAFF TGTGCCAGCAGTTACGGGGGACAGGGGAAAATGAACACTGAAGCTTTCTTT
- - TRBJ2-7 TRBV7-2 CASSLAGGAPYEQYF TGTGCCAGCAGCTTAGCGGGGGGGGCACCCTACGAGCAGTACTTC
TRBD1 - TRBJ2-4 TRBV18 CASSPYRGLAKNIQYF TGTGCCAGCTCACCATACAGGGGGCTGGCCAAAAACATTCAGTACTTC
TRBD1 few TRBJ1-2 TRBV12-3/TRBV12-4 CASSWTGVGYTF TGTGCCAGCAGTTGGACAGGGGTAGGCTACACCTTC
- - TRBJ2-7 TRBV3-1 CASSQVFGVNSEQYF TGTGCCAGCAGCCAAGTTTTTGGGGTAAATTCCGAGCAGTACTTC
TRBD2 - TRBJ2-5 TRBV29-1 CSVGGSGGQETQYF TGCAGCGTGGGGGGTAGCGGGGGCCAAGAGACCCAGTACTTC
- - TRBJ1-2 TRBV11-2 CASSFGTLGYTF TGTGCCAGCAGCTTCGGGACACTAGGCTACACCTTC
- many TRBJ2-4 TRBV20-1 CSARFWALAKNIQYF TGCAGTGCTAGATTCTGGGCCCTAGCCAAAAACATTCAGTACTTC
TRBD1 few TRBJ1-2 TRBV5-1 CASSSGQGKYGYTF TGCGCCAGCAGCTCCGGACAGGGGAAGTATGGCTACACCTTC
TRBD1 few TRBJ2-7 TRBV5-1 CASSQTGLNYEQYF TGCGCCAGCAGCCAGACAGGGTTAAACTACGAGCAGTACTTC
- many TRBJ1-5 TRBV11-2 CASSLKGLKDQPQHF TGTGCCAGCAGCTTAAAGGGGTTGAAAGATCAGCCCCAGCATTTT
TRBD1 few TRBJ1-5 TRBV6-2/TRBV6-3 CASSYSGTGGPPQHF TGTGCCAGCAGTTACTCCGGGACAGGAGGGCCGCCCCAGCATTTT
- - TRBJ2-4 TRBV20-1 CSASEPVGNIQYF TGCAGTGCTAGTGAGCCCGTCGGAAACATTCAGTACTTC
TRBD1 - TRBJ2-5 TRBV18 CASSPLQGAMEETQYF TGTGCCAGCTCACCATTACAGGGGGCGATGGAAGAGACCCAGTACTTC
TRBD1 few TRBJ2-1 TRBV4-3 CASSRTFGQGLLDEQFF TGCGCCAGCAGCCGAACCTTCGGACAGGGGCTTTTGGATGAGCAGTTCTTC
- many TRBJ1-6 TRBV27 CASSPTGPWFHNSPLHF TGTGCCAGCAGTCCTACCGGGCCCTGGTTCCATAATTCACCCCTCCACTTT
TRBD2 few TRBJ2-5 TRBV7-7 CASSFGSGGSGETQYF TGTGCCAGCAGCTTTGGAAGCGGGGGAAGTGGAGAGACCCAGTACTTC